What follows is one T cell receptor beta chain and its context. Its antigen is not known. The CDR3 length is 13 residues. V dropped 6 bases and J dropped 1 base, with 9 bases sitting between them. Sequenced by immunoSEQ multiplex PCR; TCRdb stores in-frame clones only, minus some. Counted here are 100,000 to 150,000 clones, 91% occurring once; the ten biggest clones make up 1.5% to 2%. The data derive from a study of T cell responses to AZD1222 COVID-19 vaccine. Study conclusions and caveats: Only a handful of AZD1222 recipients tested seropositive at baseline. Females made up more of the donors, who were largely white British, and clonal diversity may have come out too low. At 160-218 and 743-854, vaccine-associated CD4 TCRs were dominant, and they spanned spike. Every sample of the repertoires postdated the peak T cell response.

The TCR originated in an adult who received the AZD1222 COVID-19 vaccine. The material was peripheral blood, obtained 28 days after the second AZD1222 dose. This chain connects TRBV12-3 or TRBV12-4 to TRBJ1-2, with D maybe TRBD1 (6 bases). The CDR3 DNA follows: TGTGCCAGCAGGGGGGACAATAACTATGGCTACACCTTC. Its translation: CASRGDNNYGYTF.